One sample yielded the 21 T cell receptor beta chains listed below, sequenced in a study of T cells in Graves' hyperthyroidism and ophthalmopathy. RNA transcripts gave rise to amplified TCR beta CDR3 regions. TCR CDR3 underwent first-round RT-PCR with the HTBI primer set. TCRdb re-analysed the multiplex PCR reads in MiXCR, keeping a single row per CDR3 protein. This table holds about 520,000 distinct CDR3 sequences, around 21% found once. The sample taken for sequencing was blood. All receptors derive from a man aged 18 to 30 with Graves' hyperthyroidism.

This clonotype was counted between two and nine times. The chain combines TRBV6-2 or TRBV6-3 with TRBJ1-2; D possibly corresponds to TRBD1 (6 bases). The CDR3 covers 16 residues. V was clipped by 5 bases and J by 8 bases, with 24 bases between them. In germline, CDR1 is MNHEY, CDR2 SVGEGT. The CDR3 here is CASSRTGTPDLGGYTF. The CDR3 DNA is TGTGCCAGCAGTCGCACCGGGACACCTGATCTAGGCGGCTACACCTTC.

This clonotype was picked up one time. The chain has TRBV27 and TRBJ2-7, with D possibly called TRBD1 or TRBD2 (5 bases each). Germline CDR1 is MNHEY and CDR2 is SMNVEV (reference sequence). This CDR3 comprises 15 residues. Trimming took 4 bases from V and 9 from J, leaving 22 bases between them. The CDR3 is CASSSPGTAIGGQYF. The CDR3 region has the DNA TGTGCCAGCAGTTCTCCCGGGACGGCGATCGGAGGGCAGTACTTC.

This clonotype has a count of ten or more. The V call is TRBV10-3, the J call TRBJ1-2; D is ambiguous. Germline V CDR1 and CDR2: ENHRY, SYGVKD. V was shortened by 0 bases and J by 1 base, with 9 bases between the two germline ends. This CDR3 has 15 amino acids. For the CDR3, the DNA is TGTGCCATCAGTGAGTCGGTCCCCGGTAACTATGGCTACACCTTC. Translation gives CAISESVPGNYGYTF.

This clonotype was seen at least ten times. V gene TRBV24-1 combines with J gene TRBJ1-2; D may be TRBD1 (5 bases). Germline V lookup: CDR1 KGHDR, CDR2 SFDVKD. Trimming took 3 bases from V and 7 from J, leaving 11 bases between them. The CDR3 has 13 amino acids. The CDR3 is CATSDHRSGGYTF. Written as DNA, the CDR3 is TGTGCCACCAGTGATCACAGGTCCGGTGGCTACACCTTC.

This clonotype has only a few counts. V usage is TRBV12-3 or TRBV12-4 and J usage is TRBJ2-3; D is ambiguous. Trimming took off 5 bases at V and 2 bases at J, with 11 bases between the two ends. This CDR3 contains 14 residues. As DNA, the CDR3 is TGTGCCAGCAGTCCCGGCTGGGTCACAGATACGCAGTATTTT. Protein product: CASSPGWVTDTQYF.

This clonotype was observed at least ten times. The chain combines TRBV20-1 with TRBJ1-5, with no clear D. Deletions cut 5 bases from V and 6 bases from J, with 14 bases between. The CDR3 extends over 13 amino acids. Germline values: CDR1 DFQATT, CDR2 SNEGSKA (reference sequence). CDR3 region: CSASRGVGQPQHF. CDR3 bases: TGCAGTGCTTCCCGGGGAGTGGGTCAGCCCCAGCATTTT.

This clonotype came up many times. The V call is TRBV6-5, the J call TRBJ2-7; perhaps TRBD1 as D (6 bases). The CDR3 length is 13 residues. The V end was cut by 5 bases, the J end by 6 bases, with 14 bases between. CDR1 and CDR2 from the germline V gene are MNHEY and SVGAGI. CDR3 loop: CASSITGFGEQYF. For the CDR3, the DNA is TGTGCCAGCAGTATAACAGGGTTCGGCGAGCAGTACTTC.

This clonotype was counted many times. The V gene is TRBV6-2 or TRBV6-3, the J gene TRBJ2-7; tentatively, D is TRBD2 (5 bases). CDR3 size: 12 residues. Trimming left V 5 bases short and J 7 bases short, with 12 bases between. Germline lookup yields CDR1 MNHEY and CDR2 SVGEGT. As DNA, the CDR3 is TGTGCCAGCAGTACCGCTGGGGAGGAGCAGTACTTC. Protein: CASSTAGEEQYF.

In the case of this clonotype: Since a much larger clone is just one base distant, this may be a read error. This rearrangement joins TRBV5-1 to TRBJ2-5; 11 bases agree with TRBD2. V gave up 4 bases and J gave up 6 bases; unmatched junction bases: 11. Germline lookup yields CDR1 SGHRS and CDR2 YFSETQ. This CDR3 contains 16 residues. This chain's CDR3 is CASSLELAGGRKTQYF. The CDR3 DNA follows: TGCGCCAGCAGCCTCGAGCTAGCGGGGGGCCGGAAGACCCAGTACTTC.

The sample holds many counts of this clonotype. The chain uses TRBV6-5 and TRBJ1-1; D ambiguous. Trimming shortened V by 4 bases and J by 0 bases, and 12 bases separated the two germline ends. Germline lookup yields CDR1 MNHEY and CDR2 SVGAGI. The CDR3 consists of 15 residues. The CDR3 protein is CASSLWSGLNTEAFF. For the CDR3, the DNA is TGTGCCAGCAGTTTATGGTCCGGACTGAACACTGAAGCTTTCTTT.

At least ten counts were recorded for this clonotype. The chain joins TRBV28 to TRBJ1-2; D unclear. In germline, CDR1 is MDHEN, CDR2 SYDVKM. This CDR3 is 9 amino acids long. Trimming pared 9 bases from V and 11 bases from J, leaving 10 bases between. CDR3 protein: CARPYGYTF. In DNA form, the CDR3 reads TGTGCCAGGCCATACGGGTACACCTTC.

As to this clonotype: Its ends do not fully match the called genes, so a read error is possible. The chain uses TRBV2 and TRBJ2-3, with 9 bases that match TRBD2. The CDR3 sequence is 15 residues long. The germline V gene has CDR1 SNHLY and CDR2 FYNNEI. CDR3 sequence: CASSEAGGITDTHYF. The CDR3 nucleotides are TGTGCCAGCAGTGAGGCGGGGGGGATCACAGATACGCATTATTTT.

This clonotype was observed at least ten times. The chain employs TRBV19 and TRBJ1-5, with 7 bases aligning to TRBD1. V shed 0 bases and J 3 bases; nucleotides not matched to a gene: 8. Germline assignment: CDR1 LNHDA and CDR2 SQIVND (reference sequence). This CDR3 is built from 17 residues. The CDR3 bases are TGTGCCAGTAGTATAGAGCCCGGGACAGTCGACAATCAGCCCCAGCATTTT. It codes for CASSIEPGTVDNQPQHF.

The rearrangement joins TRBV30 to TRBJ1-5; D possibly corresponds to TRBD1 (5 bases). This CDR3 contains 15 residues. Trimming pared 0 bases from V and 4 bases from J, leaving 13 bases between. Germline-derived CDR1 and CDR2 are GTSNPN and SVGIG (reference sequence). As DNA, the CDR3 is TGTGCCTGGAGTGTACCGGGACCCCCAAATCAGCCCCAGCATTTT. Its protein is CAWSVPGPPNQPQHF.

Many counts were recorded for this clonotype. The chain has TRBV25-1 and TRBJ2-5, with TRBD1 identical over 9 bases. This CDR3 region has 15 residues. The V gene end was trimmed by 0 bases and the J gene end by 5 bases; junction bases not matched to a gene: 4. Per the germline V gene, CDR1 is MGHDK and CDR2 is SYGVNS. CDR3 protein: CASSEYTGGAETQYF. CDR3 in DNA: TGTGCCAGCAGTGAATATACAGGGGGCGCTGAGACCCAGTACTTC.

The chain combines TRBV5-1 with TRBJ2-6; 9 bases match TRBD1. There are 16 residues in the CDR3. J gave up 0 bases and V 4 bases, and 2 bases lay outside the gene matches. Germline loops: CDR1 SGHRS, CDR2 YFSETQ. CDR3 residues: CASSDRGGSGANVLTF. The CDR3 DNA is TGCGCCAGCAGCGACAGGGGGGGCTCTGGGGCCAACGTCCTGACTTTC.

This clonotype was picked up a small number of times. This chain links TRBV3-1 with TRBJ1-2, with a tentative D call TRBD1 (6 bases). Germline V gene sequence: CDR1 LGHDT, CDR2 YNNKEL (reference sequence). The length of the CDR3 is 13 residues. The germline V and J ends were trimmed by 1 base and 8 bases, with 11 bases remaining between them. As DNA, the CDR3 is TGTGCCAGCAGCCAAGTAACAGACAGGGGCTACACCTTC. It translates to CASSQVTDRGYTF.

This clonotype was detected many times. The gene calls are TRBV27 and TRBJ1-1; D gene unclear. CDR1 MNHEY and CDR2 SMNVEV come from the germline V gene (reference sequence). V was cut by 4 bases and J by 5 bases, with 11 bases left in between. The CDR3 runs to 13 residues. CDR3 loop: CASSSSDGTEAFF. CDR3 bases: TGTGCCAGCAGTTCCTCGGACGGGACTGAAGCTTTCTTT.

This clonotype was counted at least ten times. The rearrangement uses TRBV6-5 and TRBJ1-1; weak D call: TRBD1 (5 bases). Germline-derived CDR1 and CDR2 are MNHEY and SVGAGI. The V and J ends lost 4 bases and 1 base respectively, with 13 bases between them. The CDR3 is made up of 15 amino acids. For the CDR3, the DNA is TGTGCCAGCAGTTCCCGGGGTGGGGCGAACACTGAAGCTTTCTTT. This codes for CASSSRGGANTEAFF.

This clonotype was picked up one time. The rearrangement links TRBV24-1 to TRBJ2-5; TRBD1 aligns across 7 bases. Germline trimming cut 0 bases from V and 5 bases from J; bases unmatched to any gene: 8. Per germline, CDR1 KGHDR and CDR2 SFDVKD. This CDR3 has 16 amino acids. The CDR3 coding sequence is TGTGCCACCAGTGATTTGAGAGGGGGCGCGGAGGAGACCCAGTACTTC. Translation: CATSDLRGGAEETQYF.

Ten or more counts support this clonotype. The genes are TRBV30 and TRBJ1-1; 8 bases match TRBD1. With 5 bases clipped from V and 6 bases from J, the junction kept 5 bases outside the gene matches. CDR1 and CDR2 from the germline V gene are GTSNPN and SVGIG (reference sequence). This CDR3 comprises 12 residues. The CDR3, as DNA: TGTGCCTGGGCGACAGGGGCAGCTGAAGCTTTCTTT. This gives the protein CAWATGAAEAFF.